The 20 T cell receptor beta chains listed next were all sequenced from one sample in a study of a mutant IDH1 vaccine in newly diagnosed glioma. Method: immunoSEQ multiplex PCR; TCRdb's copy keeps in-frame clones and lacks some. The table includes tens of thousands of clones, over 75% detected once. Time point noted: week 5, during vaccination. Vaccination used 300 ug of mutant IDH1 20-mer peptide per dose, with topical imiquimod. These receptors have no known antigen. Sequencing was performed on PBMCs, taken from a glioma patient whose treatment included an IDH1 peptide vaccine. All receptors come from a man between 35 and 55 years old with glioma.

The V call is TRBV19, the J call TRBJ2-1, with 12 bases matching TRBD2. CDR3 length equals 16 residues. Germline V gene lookup returns CDR1 LNHDA and CDR2 SQIVND (reference sequence). V gave up 5 bases and J gave up 4 bases; unmatched junction bases: 6. CDR3 sequence (DNA): TGTGCCAGTAGTGGAAGGACTAGCGGGGATTACAATGAGCAGTTCTTC. Translated: CASSGRTSGDYNEQFF.

This clone has just one count. The chain combines TRBV6-5 with TRBJ1-4; D unclear. This CDR3 spans 14 amino acids. Looked up from germline, CDR1 is MNHEY and CDR2 is SVGAGI. The V and J ends lost 6 bases and 6 bases respectively, with 14 bases between them. The CDR3 nucleotides read TGTGCCAGCAGCCCACGGGCACCGGATGAAAAACTGTTTTTT. Amino acid sequence: CASSPRAPDEKLFF.

The gene calls are TRBV7-9 and TRBJ2-7; 11 bases agree with TRBD2. Germline V CDR1 and CDR2: SEHNR, FQNEAQ (reference sequence). V dropped 9 bases and J dropped 2; count of bases not matched to a gene: 3. The CDR3 sequence is 13 residues long. CDR3 nucleotides: TGTGCCAGTGGGACTAGCGGAACCTACGAGCAGTACTTC. It translates to CASGTSGTYEQYF.

V usage is TRBV27 and J usage is TRBJ2-2, with D unclear. This CDR3 has 12 amino acids. The germline V gene encodes CDR1 MNHEY and CDR2 SMNVEV (reference sequence). The ends were cut back, 3 bases at V and 3 bases at J, with 2 bases in the middle. The CDR3 sequence: CASSFYTGELFF. The CDR3 DNA reads as TGTGCCAGCAGTTTTTACACCGGGGAGCTGTTTTTT.

The chain joins TRBV5-1 to TRBJ2-5; the match to TRBD1 covers 7 bases. Per germline, CDR1 SGHRS and CDR2 YFSETQ. CDR3 length equals 13 residues. After removal of 4 bases from V and 2 bases from J, the junction contained 2 bases not matched to a gene. CDR3 sequence (DNA): TGCGCCAGCAGCGTCAGGGGGCAAGAGACCCAGTACTTC. Amino acids: CASSVRGQETQYF.

The chain joins TRBV9 to TRBJ2-3; D gene ambiguous. This CDR3 has 14 amino acids. Trimming pared 0 bases from V and 6 bases from J, leaving 11 bases between. Germline lookup yields CDR1 SGDLS and CDR2 YYNGEE. CDR3 DNA sequence: TGTGCCAGCAGCGTAGCCGGTAACCGCGATACGCAGTATTTT. Encoded protein: CASSVAGNRDTQYF. Supplemented by reference TRBV9 and TRBJ2-3, the full variable domain reads DSGVTQTPKHLITATGQRVTLRCSPRSGDLSVYWYQQSLDQGLQFLIQYYNGEERAKGNILERFSAQQFPDLHSELNLSSLELGDSALYFCASSVAGNRDTQYFGPGTRLTVL.

The rearrangement joins TRBV5-4 to TRBJ2-7; tentatively, D is TRBD1 (5 bases). The V and J ends lost 0 bases and 3 bases respectively, with 13 bases between them. Germline CDR1 and CDR2: SGHNT and YYREEE (reference sequence). The CDR3 spans 15 residues. CDR3 nucleotide sequence: TGTGCCAGCAGCTTGGGTGGGGCCAGAAACTACGAGCAGTACTTC. This translates into CASSLGGARNYEQYF.

The V and J genes are TRBV6-1 and TRBJ2-7; D ambiguous. The CDR3 length is 14 residues. V was shortened by 4 bases and J by 4 bases, with 14 bases between the two germline ends. Germline V gene sequence: CDR1 MNHNS, CDR2 SASEGT. The CDR3 loop reads CASSAATRAYEQYF. The CDR3 DNA reads as TGTGCCAGCAGTGCTGCTACCCGAGCGTACGAGCAGTACTTC.

The chain has TRBV28 and TRBJ1-4, with a tentative D call TRBD1 (5 bases). Germline assignment: CDR1 MDHEN and CDR2 SYDVKM. Trimming shortened V by 2 bases and J by 7 bases, and 14 bases separated the two germline ends. The CDR3 has 15 residues. CDR3 loop: CASSLTTGAGEKLFF. CDR3 DNA sequence: TGTGCCAGCAGTTTAACCACAGGCGCGGGTGAAAAACTGTTTTTT.

This sequence joins TRBV6-1 and TRBJ2-5; TRBD2 aligns across 7 bases. The CDR3 spans 13 residues. Germline V lookup: CDR1 MNHNS, CDR2 SASEGT. Trimming removed 4 bases from V and 5 bases from J; junction bases left unmatched: 4. The CDR3 region has the DNA TGTGCCAGCAGTGCGGTGGGAGGGGAGACCCAGTACTTC. Amino acid sequence: CASSAVGGETQYF.

The chain carries TRBV19 and TRBJ1-1; no clear D. V dropped 6 bases and J dropped 1 base, with 15 bases sitting between them. CDR3 length: 15 amino acids. The germline V gene has CDR1 LNHDA and CDR2 SQIVND (reference sequence). In DNA form, the CDR3 reads TGTGCCAGTAGAAGGGATTCTATCCCGAACACTGAAGCTTTCTTT. Protein sequence: CASRRDSIPNTEAFF.

J is TRBJ1-1 and V is TRBV2; weak D call: TRBD1 (5 bases). Germline loops: CDR1 SNHLY, CDR2 FYNNEI. CDR3 length equals 13 residues. V lost 3 bases, J lost 1 base, and 6 bases lay in between. The DNA of the CDR3 is TGTGCCAGCAGTGAGCAGGGGAACACTGAAGCTTTCTTT. This codes for CASSEQGNTEAFF. The entire variable domain, with the rest obtained from reference TRBV2 and TRBJ1-1, is as follows: EPEVTQTPSHQVTQMGQEVILRCVPISNHLYFYWYRQILGQKVEFLVSFYNNEISEKSEIFDDQFSVERPDGSNFTLKIRSTKLEDSAMYFCASSEQGNTEAFFGQGTRLTVV.

This chain links TRBV2 with TRBJ2-2; the D call may be TRBD1 or TRBD2 (5 bases each). Germline loops: CDR1 SNHLY, CDR2 FYNNEI. The CDR3 is 13 amino acids. The V end was cut by 8 bases, the J end by 3 bases, with 10 bases between. CDR3 sequence reads: CASRGGYTGELFF. DNA of the CDR3: TGTGCCAGCCGGGGCGGATACACCGGGGAGCTGTTTTTT.

The chain couples TRBV7-3 to TRBJ2-6; 11 bases line up with TRBD1. In germline, CDR1 is SGHTA, CDR2 FQGTGA. This CDR3 comprises 18 residues. V lost 5 bases, J lost 0 bases, and 6 bases stayed unmatched. CDR3 DNA sequence: TGTGCCAGCAGCCCACGGGACAGGGGGTCCTCTGGGGCCAACGTCCTGACTTTC. This sequence encodes CASSPRDRGSSGANVLTF.

This clone appeared a few times. The chain couples TRBV7-2 to TRBJ1-1, with D hard to call. V dropped 3 bases and J dropped 11 bases, with 16 bases sitting between them. The V gene's germline CDR1 is SGHTA and CDR2 FQGNSA. The CDR3 totals 13 residues. CDR3 bases: TGTGCCAGCAGCTTCCCCCCGGCGTCGAACGCTTTCTTT. Its translation: CASSFPPASNAFF.

The chain joins TRBV10-3 to TRBJ2-7, with unresolved D. Per germline, CDR1 ENHRY and CDR2 SYGVKD. This CDR3 has 11 amino acids. Trimming stripped 10 bases from V and 3 bases from J, with 10 bases between. In DNA form, the CDR3 reads TGTGCCACCTCGGTCCTCTACGAGCAGTACTTC. Amino acid sequence: CATSVLYEQYF.

The CDR3 DNA sequence: TGTGCCAGTAGTAGGGCAGACTCCATGAACACTGAAGCTTTCTTT. It specifies CASSRADSMNTEAFF. V usage is TRBV19 and J usage is TRBJ1-1; unclear D gene. V was pared by 4 bases and J by 0 bases, with 12 bases between. The CDR3 spans 15 residues. CDR1 is LNHDA, CDR2 SQIVND, per germline (reference sequence).

V usage is TRBV18 and J usage is TRBJ2-3; a weak D match, TRBD2 (7 bases). The CDR3 loop spans 17 amino acids. The germline V gene encodes CDR1 KGHSH and CDR2 LQKENI. The V end was cut by 4 bases, the J end by 2 bases, with 19 bases between. The CDR3 sequence: CASSRTEAGSYTDTQYF. The CDR3 bases are TGTGCCAGCTCACGGACAGAAGCGGGATCCTACACAGATACGCAGTATTTT.

The chain has TRBV6-1 and TRBJ2-7; 7 bases match TRBD2. The ends lost 2 bases at V and 7 bases at J; junction bases unmatched: 11. CDR3 length equals 15 residues. Germline CDR1 MNHNS, CDR2 SASEGT. The CDR3 loop reads CASSESASGKPEQYF. CDR3 sequence (DNA): TGTGCCAGCAGTGAATCAGCTAGCGGTAAACCTGAGCAGTACTTC.

CDR3 sequence (DNA): TGCGCCAGCAAGGACGGAGCCGTGGATGGCTACACCTTC. As protein: CASKDGAVDGYTF. This chain joins TRBV5-1 and TRBJ1-2, with D unresolved. Trimming took off 6 bases at V and 6 bases at J, with 15 bases between the two ends. Per germline, CDR1 SGHRS and CDR2 YFSETQ. The CDR3 extends over 13 amino acids.